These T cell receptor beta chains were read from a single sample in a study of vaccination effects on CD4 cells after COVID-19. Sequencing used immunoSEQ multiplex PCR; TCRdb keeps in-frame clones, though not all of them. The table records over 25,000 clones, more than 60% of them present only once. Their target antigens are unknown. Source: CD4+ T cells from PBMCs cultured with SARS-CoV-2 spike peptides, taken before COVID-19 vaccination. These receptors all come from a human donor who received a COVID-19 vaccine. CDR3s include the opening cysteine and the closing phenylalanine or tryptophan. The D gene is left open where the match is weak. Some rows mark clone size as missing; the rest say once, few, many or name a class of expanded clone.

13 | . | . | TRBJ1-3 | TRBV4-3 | TGCGCCAGCAGCGACCACAGCGGAAACACCATATATTTT | CASSDHSGNTIYF
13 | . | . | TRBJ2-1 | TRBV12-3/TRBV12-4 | TGTGCCAGCAGTTTAGTGGGGGTCCCCGAGCAGTTCTTC | CASSLVGVPEQFF
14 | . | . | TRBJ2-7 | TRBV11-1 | TGTGCCAGCACCCCAATGGGTACCAGCGACGAGCAGTACTTC | CASTPMGTSDEQYF
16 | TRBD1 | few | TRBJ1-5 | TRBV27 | TGTGCCAGCAGTTTAAGGGGGGACAGGGCCCCTCAGCCCCAGCATTTT | CASSLRGDRAPQPQHF
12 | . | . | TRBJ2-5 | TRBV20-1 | TGCAGTGCTAGTAGGGGGGGAGAGACCCAGTACTTC | CSASRGGETQYF
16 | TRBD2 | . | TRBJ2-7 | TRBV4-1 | TGCGCCAGCAGCCAAGTCCCACTAGCGGGCGCCTACGAGCAGTACTTC | CASSQVPLAGAYEQYF
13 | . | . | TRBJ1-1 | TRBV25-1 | TGTGCCAGCGCAAGGAGTGCGAACACTGAAGCTTTCTTT | CASARSANTEAFF
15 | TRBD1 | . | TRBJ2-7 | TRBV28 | TGTGCCAGCAGTGGAACGGGGACAGGGAAGTACGAGCAGTACTTC | CASSGTGTGKYEQYF
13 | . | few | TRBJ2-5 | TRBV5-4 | TGTGCCAGCAGCGGGCAGGATGAAGAGACCCAGTACTTC | CASSGQDEETQYF
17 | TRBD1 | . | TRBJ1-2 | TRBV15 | TGTGCCACCAGCCCTCCGCGCGGGACAGGGAGGAACTATGGCTACACCTTC | CATSPPRGTGRNYGYTF
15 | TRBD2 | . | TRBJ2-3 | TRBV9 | TGTGCCAGCAGCGTCGGGACTAGCGGATCAGATACGCAGTATTTT | CASSVGTSGSDTQYF
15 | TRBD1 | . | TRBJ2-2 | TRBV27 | TGTGCCAGCAGAAATGACAGGGTGAACACCGGGGAGCTGTTTTTT | CASRNDRVNTGELFF
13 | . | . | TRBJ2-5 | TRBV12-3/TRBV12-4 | TGTGCCAGCAGTCTTGGCGGGGTAAAGACCCAGTACTTC | CASSLGGVKTQYF
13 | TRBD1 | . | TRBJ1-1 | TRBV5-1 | TGCGCCAGCAACCCGGGACAGGGCTCTGAAGCTTTCTTT | CASNPGQGSEAFF
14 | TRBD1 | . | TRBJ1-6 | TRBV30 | TGTGCCTGGGGACCGGGACAGCCGAATTCACCCCTCCACTTT | CAWGPGQPNSPLHF
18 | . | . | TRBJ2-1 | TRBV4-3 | TGCGCCAGCAGCCAAGCTTGGGGGGGCCCCAGCTCCTACAATGAGCAGTTCTTC | CASSQAWGGPSSYNEQFF
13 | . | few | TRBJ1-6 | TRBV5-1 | TGCGCCAGCAGCTTGGCCAGGGATTCACCCCTCCACTTT | CASSLARDSPLHF
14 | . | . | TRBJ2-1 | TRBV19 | TGTGCCAGTAGGGGGAAGGGTACCTACAATGAGCAGTTCTTC | CASRGKGTYNEQFF
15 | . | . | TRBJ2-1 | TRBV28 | TGTGCCAGCACCCCATCCCCGAGCTTTTACAATGAGCAGTTCTTC | CASTPSPSFYNEQFF
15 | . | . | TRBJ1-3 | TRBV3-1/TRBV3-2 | TGTGCCAGCAGCCAAGACGTCAGCTCTGGAAACACCATATATTTT | CASSQDVSSGNTIYF
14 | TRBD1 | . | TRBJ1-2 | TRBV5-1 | TGCGCCAGCAGCATACTGACAGGGGACTATGGCTACACCTTC | CASSILTGDYGYTF
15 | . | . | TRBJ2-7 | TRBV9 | TGTGCCAGCAGCGGAGGGGGACTCCTCTCCTACGAGCAGTACTTC | CASSGGGLLSYEQYF
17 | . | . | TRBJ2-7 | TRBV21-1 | TGTGCCAGCAGCAAAGCGCTTATCACTAGCGGGTCCTACGAGCAGTACTTC | CASSKALITSGSYEQYF
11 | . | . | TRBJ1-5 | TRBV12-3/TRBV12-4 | TGTGCCAGCAGTTCGGGTCAGCCCCAGCATTTT | CASSSGQPQHF